This TCR beta chain was observed in a study of shared clonotypes between healthy human individuals. The CDR3 totals 15 residues. Trimming at V came to 1 base and at J to 7 bases, leaving 3 bases not matched to a gene. CDR1 and CDR2 from the germline V gene are MGHDK and SYGVNS. The assay ran at deep level. The assay was immunoSEQ multiplex PCR, and TCRdb's table has in-frame clones only and misses some. The repertoire holds a few million clones, 90% to 97% seen once, with over 0.1% in the top ten. The rearrangement uses TRBV25-1 and TRBJ2-2; TRBD1 matches at 10 bases. The sequenced sample consisted of naive CD4+ T cells sorted from blood. Subset in this sample: CD45RA+ positively selected. The receptor's source is a young man in good health. As DNA, the CDR3 is TGTGCCAGCAGTGAATGGACAGGGGGTCACGGGGAGCTGTTTTTT. Translated: CASSEWTGGHGELFF.